This TCR beta chain was captured by sequencing in a study of blood T cells in healthy people across ages. General study findings and limits: While age rose, TCR beta diversity per million T cells dropped in a roughly linear way.

Then a second PCR, running roughly 7 to 11 cycles, was carried out with a sample-barcoded 5' primer and a J-beta primer mix. TCRdb ran MiXCR on the 5' RACE reads and lists one entry per CDR3 protein. The sample shows fewer than 1,200,000 distinct CDR3 sequences, approximately 25% of them seen only once. With regard to this clonotype: The antigen remains undetermined.

CDR1 and CDR2 from the germline V gene are DFQATT and SNEGSKA (reference sequence). With 0 bases removed from V and 2 bases from J, the gap between germline ends came to 20 bases. This CDR3 contains 19 residues. This sample was also put to use in a study of T cells of mothers and their children.

J is TRBJ2-6 and V is TRBV20-1; D gene ambiguous. The TCR was taken from a girl aged 2 to 9 in good health. The sequenced sample was blood. The CDR3 loop reads CSARDSREGTLTGANVLTF. The CDR3 region has the DNA TGCAGTGCTAGAGATAGTAGGGAAGGAACTTTAACTGGGGCCAACGTCCTGACTTTC.